Each of the 20 T cell receptor beta chains below was sequenced from the same sample in a study of identical twins. MiXCR was run by TCRdb on the 5' RACE reads, yielding one entry per CDR3 protein. The table shows some 1,700,000 distinct CDR3 sequences, with less than 35% occurring only once. The material sequenced was cord blood. The source of these receptors is a newborn girl in good health.

V is TRBV5-1 and J is TRBJ1-4, with D possibly TRBD1 on 6 matching bases. The CDR3 is made up of 15 amino acids. CDR1 is SGHRS and CDR2 is YFSETQ in the germline V gene. V lost 0 bases, J lost 8 bases, and 14 bases lay in between. CDR3 sequence reads: CASSLAGVPGEKLFF. The DNA for the CDR3 is TGCGCCAGCAGCTTGGCAGGGGTGCCGGGGGAAAAACTGTTTTTT. The variable domain in full, completed from reference TRBV5-1 and TRBJ1-4, reads KAGVTQTPRYLIKTRGQQVTLSCSPISGHRSVSWYQQTPGQGLQFLFEYFSETQRNKGNFPGRFSGRQFSNSRSEMNVSTLELGDSALYLCASSLAGVPGEKLFFGSGTQLSVL.

This clonotype has a handful of counts. The chain recombines TRBV20-1 with TRBJ2-6, with TRBD1 as a possible D gene (6 bases). CDR3 length: 15 amino acids. The ends were cut back, 2 bases at V and 1 base at J, with 9 bases in the middle. Germline-derived CDR1 and CDR2 are DFQATT and SNEGSKA (reference sequence). DNA for the CDR3: TGCAGTGCTAGAACCACAGGGTCTGGGGCCAACGTCCTGACTTTC. Translating gives CSARTTGSGANVLTF.

In this sample, this clonotype turned up a few times. V gene TRBV7-9 combines with J gene TRBJ2-3; D is possibly TRBD1 (5 bases). The CDR3 spans 12 residues. Germline loops: CDR1 SEHNR, CDR2 FQNEAQ (reference sequence). V was cut by 5 bases and J by 8 bases, with 11 bases left in between. The chain's CDR3 is CASSDPRGTQYF. The CDR3 DNA reads TGTGCCAGCAGCGACCCTAGGGGTACGCAGTATTTT.

This clonotype was picked up one time. V is TRBV5-1 and J is TRBJ2-7, with D possibly being TRBD2 (6 bases). In germline, CDR1 is SGHRS, CDR2 YFSETQ. This CDR3 contains 16 residues. Trimming cost V 6 bases and J 7 bases, with 26 bases left between them. The CDR3 protein is CASTPTGREIYNEQYF. Here the CDR3 DNA reads TGCGCCAGCACCCCCACCGGGCGGGAAATTTACAATGAGCAGTACTTC.

CDR3 in amino acids: CASGPTQLLAGGDTDTQYF. In DNA form, the CDR3 reads TGTGCCAGCGGTCCGACCCAGCTTCTAGCGGGAGGTGACACAGATACGCAGTATTTT. The chain couples TRBV12-3 or TRBV12-4 to TRBJ2-3; 11 positions match TRBD2. The trim removed 8 bases at V and 2 bases at J, leaving 18 bases unmatched. The CDR3 totals 19 residues.

V usage is TRBV7-9 and J usage is TRBJ2-3; 11 nucleotides align to TRBD2. Germline CDR1 is SEHNR and CDR2 is FQNEAQ (reference sequence). Trimming removed 4 bases from V and 2 bases from J; junction bases left unmatched: 5. The CDR3 consists of 16 residues. CDR3 nucleotide sequence: TGTGCCAGCAGCTCTCCGGGACTAGCGGACACAGATACGCAGTATTTT. It translates to CASSSPGLADTDTQYF.

Ten or more counts support this clonotype. The V call is TRBV5-1, the J call TRBJ2-1; possible D gene TRBD1, 6 bases. Trimming shortened V by 1 base and J by 5 bases, and 10 bases separated the two germline ends. From germline, CDR1 is SGHRS and CDR2 YFSETQ. The CDR3 loop spans 14 amino acids. CDR3 sequence reads: CASSLSYRDNEQFF. CDR3 nucleotide sequence: TGCGCCAGCAGCTTGAGTTACAGGGACAATGAGCAGTTCTTC.

A few counts support this clonotype. The CDR3 loop reads CASIGSSTDTQYF. CDR3 DNA: TGTGCCAGCATCGGGTCTAGCACAGATACGCAGTATTTT. The V call is TRBV28, the J call TRBJ2-3, with D unresolved. This CDR3 is built from 13 residues. The germline gives CDR1 MDHEN, CDR2 SYDVKM. V was trimmed by 7 bases and J by 0 bases, leaving 8 bases between them.

V is TRBV3-1 and J is TRBJ2-5; no reliable D call. The germline gives CDR1 LGHDT, CDR2 YNNKEL (reference sequence). The CDR3 sequence is 14 residues long. Trimming shortened V by 2 bases and J by 2 bases, and 9 bases separated the two germline ends. CDR3 DNA sequence: TGTGCCAGCAGCCAACGCCGGAATCAAGAGACCCAGTACTTC. Encoded protein: CASSQRRNQETQYF.

The V and J genes are TRBV4-1 and TRBJ2-1; maybe TRBD2 (5 bases). Per germline, CDR1 MGHRA and CDR2 YSYEKL. The CDR3 length is 15 residues. Trimming shortened V by 2 bases and J by 6 bases, and 14 bases separated the two germline ends. The CDR3 region is CASSQYGGPVNEQFF. CDR3 in DNA: TGCGCCAGCAGCCAATACGGCGGGCCGGTCAATGAGCAGTTCTTC.

The J gene is TRBJ1-4, the V gene TRBV20-1, with 9 bases aligning to TRBD1. The CDR3 runs to 15 residues. V dropped 0 bases and J dropped 8; count of bases not matched to a gene: 7. Germline lookup yields CDR1 DFQATT and CDR2 SNEGSKA (reference sequence). This CDR3 is CSARDRQGVGEKLFF. CDR3 DNA sequence: TGCAGTGCTAGAGATCGACAGGGGGTGGGGGAAAAACTGTTTTTT.

The V gene is TRBV7-2, the J gene TRBJ2-7; 10 bases fit TRBD2. Per germline, CDR1 SGHTA and CDR2 FQGNSA. V lost 2 bases, J lost 7 bases, and 23 bases stayed unmatched. The CDR3 length is 20 residues. Here the CDR3 DNA reads TGTGCCAGCAGCTTAACCGCCATAGCCTCTAGCGGGAGTTACTACAATGAGCAGTACTTC. Protein product: CASSLTAIASSGSYYNEQYF.

This clonotype was counted only a few times. The rearrangement uses TRBV7-9 and TRBJ1-4; the D is unclear. The V and J ends lost 1 base and 0 bases respectively, with 9 bases between them. The CDR3 extends over 16 amino acids. Germline V CDR1 and CDR2: SEHNR, FQNEAQ (reference sequence). CDR3 amino acids: CASSLGFGATNEKLFF. In DNA, the CDR3 is TGTGCCAGCAGCTTAGGGTTCGGAGCAACTAATGAAAAACTGTTTTTT.

This clonotype was detected a few times. This rearrangement joins TRBV6-6 to TRBJ2-7, with D tentatively TRBD2 (5 bases). Per the germline V gene, CDR1 is MNHNY and CDR2 is SVGAGI (reference sequence). V was clipped by 5 bases and J by 6 bases, with 11 bases between them. The CDR3 has 12 amino acids. The CDR3 DNA follows: TGTGCCAGCAGTGGCGGGTGGGGCGAGCAGTACTTC. It codes for CASSGGWGEQYF.

This clonotype occurred a few times. V usage is TRBV20-1 and J usage is TRBJ1-5, with D uncertain. The CDR3 is 13 amino acids. Trimming removed 4 bases from V and 0 bases from J, with 7 bases in between. Germline V gene data show CDR1 as DFQATT and CDR2 as SNEGSKA (reference sequence). CDR3 residues: CSAKQYSNQPQHF. The CDR3, as DNA: TGCAGTGCTAAACAGTATAGCAATCAGCCCCAGCATTTT.

The sample holds a few counts of this clonotype. The J gene is TRBJ2-2, the V gene TRBV3-1; possibly TRBD1 for D (5 bases). The length of the CDR3 is 16 residues. CDR1 is LGHDT, CDR2 YNNKEL, per germline (reference sequence). Trimming cost V 0 bases and J 5 bases, with 13 bases left between them. The CDR3 DNA reads TGTGCCAGCAGCCAAGAAATCAGGGTTTGGACCGGGGAGCTGTTTTTT. Protein product: CASSQEIRVWTGELFF.

The genes are TRBV27 and TRBJ2-7, with TRBD2 matching 9 bases. Germline CDR1 and CDR2: MNHEY and SMNVEV (reference sequence). The CDR3 has 16 residues. V lost 1 base and J lost 7; bases outside the gene matches: 11. In DNA, the CDR3 is TGTGCCAGCAGTTTATTCCGCGGGAGGGCCTACAATGAGCAGTACTTC. Amino acids: CASSLFRGRAYNEQYF.

The chain recombines TRBV14 with TRBJ2-3, with TRBD2 as a possible D gene (6 bases). CDR1 and CDR2 from the germline V gene are SGHDN and FVKESK. The CDR3 runs 16 residues. Trimming removed 1 base from V and 5 bases from J, with 16 bases in between. CDR3 coding DNA: TGTGCCAGCAGCCAAGTAACCCTCAGGGAGGAAGATACGCAGTATTTT. This encodes CASSQVTLREEDTQYF.

The V and J genes are TRBV25-1 and TRBJ2-3; 11 bases agree with TRBD2. CDR1 MGHDK and CDR2 SYGVNS come from the germline V gene. This CDR3 contains 20 residues. J lost 6 bases, V lost 3 bases, and 20 bases had no gene match. CDR3 sequence: CASSEGPGQSKLAGEDTQYF. In DNA, the CDR3 is TGTGCCAGCAGTGAGGGTCCGGGACAATCCAAACTAGCGGGAGAGGATACGCAGTATTTT.

This clonotype was seen a few times. The V and J genes are TRBV27 and TRBJ1-4; 8 nucleotides align to TRBD1. The CDR3 contains 18 residues. The V segment lost 4 bases and the J segment 10 bases; nucleotides outside the gene matches: 20. The germline gives CDR1 MNHEY, CDR2 SMNVEV (reference sequence). This chain's CDR3 is CASSSRPLLRGLRGKLFF. The CDR3, as DNA: TGTGCCAGCAGTTCGAGGCCATTGCTCAGGGGGCTTAGGGGAAAACTGTTTTTT.